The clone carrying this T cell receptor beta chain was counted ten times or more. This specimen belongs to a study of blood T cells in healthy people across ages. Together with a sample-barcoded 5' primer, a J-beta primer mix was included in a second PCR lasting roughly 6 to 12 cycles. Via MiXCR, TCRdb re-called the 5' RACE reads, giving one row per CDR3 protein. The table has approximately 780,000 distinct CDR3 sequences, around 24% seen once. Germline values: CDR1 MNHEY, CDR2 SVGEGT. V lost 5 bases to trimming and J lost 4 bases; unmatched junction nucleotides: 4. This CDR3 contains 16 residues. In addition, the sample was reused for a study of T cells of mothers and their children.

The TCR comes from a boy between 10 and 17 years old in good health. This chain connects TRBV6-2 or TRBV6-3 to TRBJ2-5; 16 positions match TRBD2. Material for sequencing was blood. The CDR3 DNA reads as TGTGCCAGCAGTCCGGGACTAGCGGGGGGGAGAGAGACCCAGTACTTC. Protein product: CASSPGLAGGRETQYF.